This is a list of T cell receptor beta chains from one sample in a study of graft-versus-host responses after intestinal transplantation. Their antigen targets remain unknown. Produced via immunoSEQ multiplex PCR; TCRdb's table is partial and in-frame only. The profile shows approximately 100,000 clones, about 90% of them singletons. The sequences come from unstimulated CD4+ T cells sorted from spleen or lymph node cells, collected before intestinal transplant. These receptor sequences come from a human donor who received an intestinal transplant. The CDR3 runs from the conserved cysteine through the conserved F or W. A D gene is named only where the DNA matches it firmly. Some rows mark clone size as missing; the rest say once, few, many or name a class of expanded clone.

DNA: TGTGCCAGCAGCCCTGACCCTAATCAGCCCCAGCATTTT
CDR3: CASSPDPNQPQHF
length: 13
J: TRBJ1-5
D: NA
V: TRBV7-9
size: NA

DNA: TGTGCCAGCAGCCCCTTGGTAGGCGCGAACACCGGGGAGCTGTTTTTT
CDR3: CASSPLVGANTGELFF
length: 16
J: TRBJ2-2
D: NA
V: TRBV11-2
size: NA

DNA: TGTGCCTGGAGCCCCCACTGGAGCCACACCGGGGAGCTGTTTTTT
CDR3: CAWSPHWSHTGELFF
length: 15
J: TRBJ2-2
D: NA
V: TRBV30
size: NA

DNA: TGTGCCAGTAGCCTCCGGGACAGAGCCTACGAGCAGTACTTC
CDR3: CASSLRDRAYEQYF
length: 14
J: TRBJ2-7
D: TRBD1
V: TRBV19
size: NA

DNA: TGTGCCAGCAGCAAAGTCCGGGCGGGCTCCTATAATTCACCCCTCCACTTT
CDR3: CASSKVRAGSYNSPLHF
length: 17
J: TRBJ1-6
D: NA
V: TRBV21-1
size: NA

DNA: TGTGCCAGCAGTGAATGGCTAGCGGGGGCCCAAGAGACCCAGTACTTC
CDR3: CASSEWLAGAQETQYF
length: 16
J: TRBJ2-5
D: TRBD2
V: TRBV2
size: NA

DNA: TGTGCCAGCACCGGGGGCAGTCATGGCTACACCTTC
CDR3: CASTGGSHGYTF
length: 12
J: TRBJ1-2
D: NA
V: TRBV27
size: NA

DNA: TGTGCCAGTAGTTTGCGGGAGTCAACCAATGAGCAGTTCTTC
CDR3: CASSLRESTNEQFF
length: 14
J: TRBJ2-1
D: TRBD2
V: TRBV19
size: NA

DNA: TGCGCCAGCAGCTTGGGCAGGGAAGGGGAGCCCCAGCATTTT
CDR3: CASSLGREGEPQHF
length: 14
J: TRBJ1-5
D: NA
V: TRBV5-1
size: NA

DNA: TGTGCCAGCAGTGATTTAAGCGGGGGGAAGAACACCGGGGAGCTGTTTTTT
CDR3: CASSDLSGGKNTGELFF
length: 17
J: TRBJ2-2
D: TRBD2
V: TRBV6-1
size: NA

DNA: TGTGCCAGCAGCTTGTTTTCCTTGTCGAGGGGATCGGGCGGCGGGGAGCTGTTTTTT
CDR3: CASSLFSLSRGSGGGELFF
length: 19
J: TRBJ2-2
D: NA
V: TRBV5-6
size: NA

DNA: TGTGCCAGCAGTTCGCCGGGACAGGGCGACTACGAGCAGTACTTC
CDR3: CASSSPGQGDYEQYF
length: 15
J: TRBJ2-7
D: TRBD1
V: TRBV28
size: NA

DNA: TGTGCCAGCAGTCTTACAGGGGAAAACATTCAGTACTTC
CDR3: CASSLTGENIQYF
length: 13
J: TRBJ2-4
D: TRBD1
V: TRBV2
size: many

DNA: TGTGCCAGCAGCTTAGGTCCCGACGGGGGGCCACCCCTCCACTTT
CDR3: CASSLGPDGGPPLHF
length: 15
J: TRBJ1-6
D: NA
V: TRBV7-2
size: NA

DNA: TGTGCCATCAGTGAGGCGGTACTAGCGGGAGGGATCAATGAGCAGTTCTTC
CDR3: CAISEAVLAGGINEQFF
length: 17
J: TRBJ2-1
D: TRBD2
V: TRBV10-3
size: once

DNA: TGCGCCAGCAGCCAAGTGACCGAGATGGGGGAAACCTACGAGCAGTACTTC
CDR3: CASSQVTEMGETYEQYF
length: 17
J: TRBJ2-7
D: NA
V: TRBV4-1
size: NA

DNA: TGTGCCAGCAGTTTTTTCAGCCTCAATCAGCCCCAGCATTTT
CDR3: CASSFFSLNQPQHF
length: 14
J: TRBJ1-5
D: NA
V: TRBV28
size: NA

DNA: TGCAGTGCTAGTCATTATGGTGGCTACACCTTC
CDR3: CSASHYGGYTF
length: 11
J: TRBJ1-2
D: NA
V: TRBV20-1
size: NA

DNA: TGTGCCAGCAGCTTGGAAGGGCTCAAAAAGTACTTC
CDR3: CASSLEGLKKYF
length: 12
J: TRBJ2-7
D: NA
V: TRBV5-4
size: NA

DNA: TGTGCCAGCAGTTACTCCGCTCGGGACACCTACGAGCAGTACTTC
CDR3: CASSYSARDTYEQYF
length: 15
J: TRBJ2-7
D: NA
V: TRBV6-6
size: NA

DNA: TGTGCCAGCAATAGGGGGGGGGTAGATACGCAGTATTTT
CDR3: CASNRGGVDTQYF
length: 13
J: TRBJ2-3
D: NA
V: TRBV28
size: NA

DNA: TGTGCCAGCAGTTTATCGCCCAGGAGAGGCACTGAAGCTTTCTTT
CDR3: CASSLSPRRGTEAFF
length: 15
J: TRBJ1-1
D: NA
V: TRBV27
size: NA

DNA: TGTGCCAGCAGTATCCCCGGACTCCGTCTCTTATATGGCTACACCTTC
CDR3: CASSIPGLRLLYGYTF
length: 16
J: TRBJ1-2
D: NA
V: TRBV7-2
size: NA